This T cell receptor (beta chain) was obtained from a study of T cell responses to AZD1222 COVID-19 vaccine. Study-wide results and limits: Clonal diversity may have been underestimated in mostly white British donors. Spike regions recognized by vaccine-associated CD4 TCRs spanned the protein, led by 160-218 and 743-854.

Trimming removed 5 bases from V and 7 bases from J; junction bases left unmatched: 7. Germline CDR1 is LNHDA and CDR2 is SQIVND (reference sequence). This CDR3 contains 13 residues. Of note for this clone: Its matching antigen is unknown.

Measured with immunoSEQ multiplex PCR; TCRdb has only the in-frame clones, and not every one. Seen here are about 81,000 clones, approximately 90% observed once, and the top ten hold roughly 8%. This material consisted of peripheral blood, taken 28 days after the second AZD1222 dose. The chain couples TRBV19 to TRBJ1-1; 7 nucleotides line up with TRBD1. This TCR came from an adult who received the AZD1222 COVID-19 vaccine. CDR3 residues: CASSVTGTLEAFF. The CDR3 DNA follows: TGTGCCAGTAGTGTGACAGGGACCCTTGAAGCTTTCTTT.